Listed below are T cell receptor beta chains from one sample, sequenced in a study of vaccination and CD4 T cells after COVID-19. Their antigens are not known. Using its own MiXCR run on the PCR reads, TCRdb lists one record per CDR3 protein. The data hold about 14,000 distinct CDR3 sequences, with about two fifths observed a single time. Sequences were obtained from CD4+ T cells from blood, cultured in vitro. These receptor sequences come from a human donor who had recovered from COVID-19. Each CDR3 is given with its conserved first and last residue. Each record gives: J gene, D gene, V gene, clone size, CDR3 protein, CDR3 DNA. A D gene is named only where the DNA matches it firmly. Rows may omit the clone size; those that give it use once, few, many or a size class.

j_call: TRBJ2-3; d_call: -; v_call: TRBV5-4; clone_size: -; cdr3_aa: CASSLTESTDTQYF; cdr3_nt: TGTGCCAGCAGCCTGACAGAAAGCACAGATACGCAGTATTTT
j_call: TRBJ1-2; d_call: -; v_call: TRBV15; clone_size: few; cdr3_aa: CATSRVRTGNRGYTF; cdr3_nt: TGTGCCACCAGCAGAGTTCGGACGGGAAACAGAGGCTACACCTTC
j_call: TRBJ1-2; d_call: -; v_call: TRBV18; clone_size: few; cdr3_aa: CASSPEGNGYTF; cdr3_nt: TGTGCCAGCTCACCCGAAGGGAATGGCTACACCTTC
j_call: TRBJ2-7; d_call: -; v_call: TRBV19; clone_size: few; cdr3_aa: CASSIKTGSYEQYF; cdr3_nt: TGTGCCAGTAGTATAAAGACGGGATCCTACGAGCAGTACTTC
j_call: TRBJ2-7; d_call: -; v_call: TRBV4-3; clone_size: -; cdr3_aa: CASSQEFSTAREQYF; cdr3_nt: TGCGCCAGCAGCCAAGAATTCTCGACTGCCCGCGAGCAGTACTTC
j_call: TRBJ2-3; d_call: -; v_call: TRBV4-3; clone_size: -; cdr3_aa: CASSQDQGGGQHTQYF; cdr3_nt: TGCGCCAGCAGCCAAGATCAAGGGGGAGGGCAACATACGCAGTATTTT
j_call: TRBJ2-1; d_call: -; v_call: TRBV7-2; clone_size: few; cdr3_aa: CASSSESTLSYNEQFF; cdr3_nt: TGTGCCAGCAGCTCCGAATCAACACTCTCCTACAATGAGCAGTTCTTC
j_call: TRBJ2-2; d_call: TRBD2; v_call: TRBV7-3; clone_size: few; cdr3_aa: CASSLSPGGRDTGELFF; cdr3_nt: TGTGCCAGCAGCTTATCTCCTGGCGGGAGGGACACCGGGGAGCTGTTTTTT
j_call: TRBJ2-3; d_call: -; v_call: TRBV20-1; clone_size: few; cdr3_aa: CSASDRDLASTDTQYF; cdr3_nt: TGCAGTGCTAGTGACCGGGACCTTGCTAGCACAGATACGCAGTATTTT
j_call: TRBJ2-1; d_call: -; v_call: TRBV7-2; clone_size: -; cdr3_aa: CASSLAGQGYNEQFF; cdr3_nt: TGTGCCAGCAGCTTAGCCGGCCAGGGGTACAATGAGCAGTTCTTC
j_call: TRBJ1-5; d_call: -; v_call: TRBV4-1; clone_size: -; cdr3_aa: CASSQVDMGMSAGQPQHF; cdr3_nt: TGCGCCAGCAGCCAAGTCGACATGGGCATGAGCGCGGGTCAGCCCCAGCATTTT
j_call: TRBJ2-4; d_call: -; v_call: TRBV7-2; clone_size: few; cdr3_aa: CASSFRGFDIQYF; cdr3_nt: TGTGCCAGCAGCTTTCGGGGTTTTGACATTCAGTACTTC
j_call: TRBJ2-3; d_call: -; v_call: TRBV10-3; clone_size: -; cdr3_aa: CAISTSTDTQYF; cdr3_nt: TGTGCCATCAGCACCAGCACAGATACGCAGTATTTT
j_call: TRBJ2-1; d_call: TRBD2; v_call: TRBV25-1; clone_size: once; cdr3_aa: CASSPGTTSYNEQFF; cdr3_nt: TGTGCCAGCAGCCCAGGGACTACTTCCTACAATGAGCAGTTCTTC
j_call: TRBJ1-6; d_call: TRBD1; v_call: TRBV15; clone_size: -; cdr3_aa: CATSRRGTANSPLHF; cdr3_nt: TGTGCCACCAGCAGGAGAGGGACAGCTAATTCACCCCTCCACTTT
j_call: TRBJ2-2; d_call: -; v_call: TRBV7-9; clone_size: -; cdr3_aa: CASNGRRVNGELFF; cdr3_nt: TGTGCCAGCAACGGGCGGAGGGTGAATGGGGAGCTGTTTTTT
j_call: TRBJ2-3; d_call: -; v_call: TRBV20-1; clone_size: few; cdr3_aa: CSARDRSGGTDTQYF; cdr3_nt: TGCAGTGCTAGAGATCGTAGCGGAGGCACAGATACGCAGTATTTT
j_call: TRBJ2-7; d_call: -; v_call: TRBV20-1; clone_size: few; cdr3_aa: CSARDRGYEQYF; cdr3_nt: TGCAGTGCTAGAGATCGGGGGTACGAGCAGTACTTC
j_call: TRBJ2-1; d_call: TRBD2; v_call: TRBV12-3/TRBV12-4; clone_size: few; cdr3_aa: CASSPGGSTYNEQFF; cdr3_nt: TGTGCCAGCAGTCCCGGGGGGTCCACCTACAATGAGCAGTTCTTC
j_call: TRBJ1-6; d_call: -; v_call: TRBV6-5; clone_size: -; cdr3_aa: CASSLGGGSANSPLHF; cdr3_nt: TGTGCCAGCAGTTTGGGCGGGGGTTCAGCAAATTCACCCCTCCACTTT
j_call: TRBJ2-6; d_call: -; v_call: TRBV7-9; clone_size: few; cdr3_aa: CASSFTSGANVLTF; cdr3_nt: TGTGCCAGCAGCTTTACCTCTGGGGCCAACGTCCTGACTTTC
j_call: TRBJ2-1; d_call: TRBD2; v_call: TRBV2; clone_size: few; cdr3_aa: CASSGRTSGRGFAYNEQFF; cdr3_nt: TGTGCCAGCAGTGGTCGGACTAGCGGGAGGGGGTTCGCCTACAATGAGCAGTTCTTC
j_call: TRBJ2-1; d_call: TRBD2; v_call: TRBV6-1; clone_size: few; cdr3_aa: CASSRVPGLAGYEQFF; cdr3_nt: TGTGCCAGCAGTCGCGTTCCGGGACTAGCCGGCTATGAGCAGTTCTTC